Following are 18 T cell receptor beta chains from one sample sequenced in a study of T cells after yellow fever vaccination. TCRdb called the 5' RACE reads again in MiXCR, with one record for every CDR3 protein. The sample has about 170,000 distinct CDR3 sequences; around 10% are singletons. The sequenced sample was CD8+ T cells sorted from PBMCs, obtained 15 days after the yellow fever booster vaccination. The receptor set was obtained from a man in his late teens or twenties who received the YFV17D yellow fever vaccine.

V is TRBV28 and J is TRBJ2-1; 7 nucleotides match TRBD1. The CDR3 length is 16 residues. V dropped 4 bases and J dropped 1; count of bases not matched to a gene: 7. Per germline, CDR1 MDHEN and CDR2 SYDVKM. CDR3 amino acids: CASSSQQGMSYNEQFF. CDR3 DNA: TGTGCCAGCAGTTCTCAACAGGGGATGTCCTACAATGAGCAGTTCTTC.

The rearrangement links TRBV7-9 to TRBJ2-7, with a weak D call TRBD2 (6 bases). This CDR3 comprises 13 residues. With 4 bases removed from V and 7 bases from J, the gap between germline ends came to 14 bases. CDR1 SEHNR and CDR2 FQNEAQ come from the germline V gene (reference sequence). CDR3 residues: CASSSPGGWEQYF. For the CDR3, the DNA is TGTGCCAGCAGCTCGCCCGGGGGATGGGAGCAGTACTTC.

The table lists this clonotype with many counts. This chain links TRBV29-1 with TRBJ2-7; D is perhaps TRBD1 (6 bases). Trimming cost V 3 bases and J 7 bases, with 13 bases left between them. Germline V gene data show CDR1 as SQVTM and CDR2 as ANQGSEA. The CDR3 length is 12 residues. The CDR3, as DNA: TGCAGCGTTGAGTGGCAGGGGAGTGAGCAGTACTTC. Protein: CSVEWQGSEQYF.

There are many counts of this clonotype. The DNA for the CDR3 is TGTGCCAGCAGCCCCTCTCCAGGGGGCACGCCAGATACGCAGTATTTT. Translating it yields CASSPSPGGTPDTQYF. This rearrangement joins TRBV7-2 to TRBJ2-3, with 8 bases aligning to TRBD1. The germline gives CDR1 SGHTA, CDR2 FQGNSA. V was clipped by 5 bases and J by 4 bases; unmatched bases: 11. The CDR3 covers 16 residues.

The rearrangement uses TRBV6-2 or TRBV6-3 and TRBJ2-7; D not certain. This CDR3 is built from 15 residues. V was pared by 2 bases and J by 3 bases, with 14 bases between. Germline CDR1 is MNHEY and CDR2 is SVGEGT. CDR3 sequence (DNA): TGTGCCAGCAGTTACGATATCACGTCGGGCTACGAGCAGTACGTC. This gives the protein CASSYDITSGYEQYV.

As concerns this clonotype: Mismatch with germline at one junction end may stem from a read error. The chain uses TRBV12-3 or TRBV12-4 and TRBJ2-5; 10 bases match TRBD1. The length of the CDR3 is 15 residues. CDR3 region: CASSSSRDRGEPQYF. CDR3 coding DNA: TGTGCCAGCAGTTCATCCCGGGACAGGGGAGAGCCCCAGTACTTC.

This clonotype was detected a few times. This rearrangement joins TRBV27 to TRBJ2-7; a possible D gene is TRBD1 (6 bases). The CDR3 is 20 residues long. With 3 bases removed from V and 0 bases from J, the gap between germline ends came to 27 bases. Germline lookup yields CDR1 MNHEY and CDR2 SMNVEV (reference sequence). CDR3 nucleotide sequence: TGTGCCAGCAGTTTTTTCCCCCCCGCCAGGGGAAGCCCTTACTCCTACGAGCAGTACGTC. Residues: CASSFFPPARGSPYSYEQYV.

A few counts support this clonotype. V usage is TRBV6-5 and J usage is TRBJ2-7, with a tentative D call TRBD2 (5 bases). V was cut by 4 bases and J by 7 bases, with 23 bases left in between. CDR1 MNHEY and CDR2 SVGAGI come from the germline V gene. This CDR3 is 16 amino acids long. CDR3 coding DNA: TGTGCCAGCAGTTGTGCCCAGGACTCCCTAATATCAGAGCAGTACGTC. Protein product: CASSCAQDSLISEQYV.

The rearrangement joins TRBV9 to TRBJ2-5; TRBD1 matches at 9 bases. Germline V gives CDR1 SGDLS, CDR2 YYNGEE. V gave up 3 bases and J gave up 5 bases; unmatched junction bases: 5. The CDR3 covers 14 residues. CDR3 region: CASSATGGRETQYF. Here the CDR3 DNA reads TGTGCCAGCAGCGCTACAGGGGGCAGGGAGACCCAGTACTTC. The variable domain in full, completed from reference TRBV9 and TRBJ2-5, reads DSGVTQTPKHLITATGQRVTLRCSPRSGDLSVYWYQQSLDQGLQFLIQYYNGEERAKGNILERFSAQQFPDLHSELNLSSLELGDSALYFCASSATGGRETQYFGPGTRLLVL.

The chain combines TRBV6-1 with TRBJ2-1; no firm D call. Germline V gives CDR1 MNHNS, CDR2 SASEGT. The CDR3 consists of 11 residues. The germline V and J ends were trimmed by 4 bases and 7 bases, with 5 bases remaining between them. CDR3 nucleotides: TGTGCCAGCAGTGTGGTAAATGAGCAGTTCTTC. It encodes CASSVVNEQFF.

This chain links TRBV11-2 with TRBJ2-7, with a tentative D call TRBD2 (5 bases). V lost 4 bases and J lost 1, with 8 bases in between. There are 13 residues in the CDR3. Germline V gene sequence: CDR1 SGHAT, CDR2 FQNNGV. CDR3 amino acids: CASSSAGSYEQYF. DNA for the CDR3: TGTGCCAGCAGCTCTGCGGGTTCCTACGAGCAGTACTTC.

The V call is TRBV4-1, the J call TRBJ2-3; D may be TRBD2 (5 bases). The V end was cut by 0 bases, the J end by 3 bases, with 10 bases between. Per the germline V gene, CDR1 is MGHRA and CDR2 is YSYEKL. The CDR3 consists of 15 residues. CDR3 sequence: CASSQDSVGTDTQYF. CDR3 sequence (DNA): TGCGCCAGCAGCCAAGATAGCGTTGGTACAGATACGCAGTATTTT.

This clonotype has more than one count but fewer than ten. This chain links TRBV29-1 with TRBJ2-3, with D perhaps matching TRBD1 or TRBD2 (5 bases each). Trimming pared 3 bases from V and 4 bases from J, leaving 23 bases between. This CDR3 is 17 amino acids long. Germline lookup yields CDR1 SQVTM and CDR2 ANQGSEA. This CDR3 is CSVDVGTDSKFADTQYF. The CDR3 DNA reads TGCAGCGTTGACGTGGGGACCGATAGTAAATTCGCAGATACGCAGTATTTT.

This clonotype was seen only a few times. The CDR3 DNA sequence: TGCAGCGGAATCTTATTGGGCGAGCAGTACTTC. Its translation: CSGILLGEQYF. The chain has TRBV29-1 and TRBJ2-7; D ambiguous. The germline gives CDR1 SQVTM, CDR2 ANQGSEA. Trimming took 7 bases from V and 6 from J, leaving 13 bases between them. The CDR3 contains 11 residues.

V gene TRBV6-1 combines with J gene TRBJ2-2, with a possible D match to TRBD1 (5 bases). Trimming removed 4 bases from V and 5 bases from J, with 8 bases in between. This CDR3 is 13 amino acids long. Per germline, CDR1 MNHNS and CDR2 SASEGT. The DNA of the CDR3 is TGTGCCAGCAGTGGGCAGGGAACCGGGGAGCTGTTTTTT. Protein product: CASSGQGTGELFF.

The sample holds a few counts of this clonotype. The chain's CDR3 is CASSLGDSKETQYF. The CDR3 region has the DNA TGTGCCAGCAGCTTAGGGGACAGCAAAGAGACCCAGTACTTC. The rearrangement uses TRBV7-6 and TRBJ2-5; TRBD1 matches 7 bases. CDR3 size: 14 residues. Per the germline V gene, CDR1 is SGHVS and CDR2 is FNYEAQ. Germline trimming cut 1 base from V and 3 bases from J; bases unmatched to any gene: 2.

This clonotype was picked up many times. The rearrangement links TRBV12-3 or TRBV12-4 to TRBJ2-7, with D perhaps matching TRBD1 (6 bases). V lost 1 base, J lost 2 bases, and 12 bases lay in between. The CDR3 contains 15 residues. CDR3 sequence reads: CASSLDTGTTYEQYF. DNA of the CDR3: TGTGCCAGCAGTTTAGACACCGGGACAACCTACGAGCAGTACTTC.

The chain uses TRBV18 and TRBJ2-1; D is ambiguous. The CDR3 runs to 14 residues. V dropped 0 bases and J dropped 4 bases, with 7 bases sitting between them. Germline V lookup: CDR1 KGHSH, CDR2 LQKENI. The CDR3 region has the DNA TGTGCCAGCTCACCACCTTTAGGTTACAATGAGCAGTTCTTC. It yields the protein CASSPPLGYNEQFF.